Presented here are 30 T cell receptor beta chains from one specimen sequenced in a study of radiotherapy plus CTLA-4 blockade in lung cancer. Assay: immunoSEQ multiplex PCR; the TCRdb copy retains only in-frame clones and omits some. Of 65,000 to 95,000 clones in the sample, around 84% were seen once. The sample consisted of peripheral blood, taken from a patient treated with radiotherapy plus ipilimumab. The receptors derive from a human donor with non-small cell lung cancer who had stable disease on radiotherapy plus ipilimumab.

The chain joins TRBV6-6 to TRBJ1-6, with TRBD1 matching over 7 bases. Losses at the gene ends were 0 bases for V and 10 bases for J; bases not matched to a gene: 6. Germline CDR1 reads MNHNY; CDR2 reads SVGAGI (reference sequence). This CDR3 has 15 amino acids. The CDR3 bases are TGTGCCAGCAGTTACTCACAGGGGTACAGATCACCCCTCCACTTT. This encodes CASSYSQGYRSPLHF.

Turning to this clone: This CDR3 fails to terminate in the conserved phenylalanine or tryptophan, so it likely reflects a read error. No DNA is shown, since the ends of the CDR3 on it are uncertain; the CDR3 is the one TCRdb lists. The chain's CDR3 is CASSQEVNSNPDFL. V usage is TRBV4-2 and J usage is TRBJ2-3. Per germline, CDR1 LGHNA and CDR2 YNFKEQ. The CDR3 has 14 amino acids, counting both end residues.

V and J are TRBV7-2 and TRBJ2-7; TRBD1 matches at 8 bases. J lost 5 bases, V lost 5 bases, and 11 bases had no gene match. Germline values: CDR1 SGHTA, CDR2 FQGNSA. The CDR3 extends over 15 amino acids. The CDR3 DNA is TGTGCCAGCAGCCAACAGGGGGGCGGGAAAAACGAGCAGTACTTC. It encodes CASSQQGGGKNEQYF.

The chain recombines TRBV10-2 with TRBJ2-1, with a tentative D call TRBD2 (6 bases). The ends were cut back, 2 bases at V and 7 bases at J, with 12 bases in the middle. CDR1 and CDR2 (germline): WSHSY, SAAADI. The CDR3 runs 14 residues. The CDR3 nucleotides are TGCGCCAGCAGTGAGACGTCGGGGAGGAATGAGCAGTTCTTC. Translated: CASSETSGRNEQFF.

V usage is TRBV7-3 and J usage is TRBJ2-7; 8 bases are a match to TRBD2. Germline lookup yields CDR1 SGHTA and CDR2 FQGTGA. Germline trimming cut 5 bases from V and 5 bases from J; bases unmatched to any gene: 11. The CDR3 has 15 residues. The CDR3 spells CASSPQAGVAHEQYF. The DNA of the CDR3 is TGTGCCAGCAGCCCACAAGCGGGAGTAGCCCACGAGCAGTACTTC.

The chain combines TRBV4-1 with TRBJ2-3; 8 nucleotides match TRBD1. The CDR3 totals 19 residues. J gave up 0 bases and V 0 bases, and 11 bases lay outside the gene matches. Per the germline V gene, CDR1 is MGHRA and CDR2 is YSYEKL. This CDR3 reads CASSQDSPGQASSTDTQYF. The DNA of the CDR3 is TGCGCCAGCAGCCAAGATTCGCCGGGACAGGCCTCTAGCACAGATACGCAGTATTTT.

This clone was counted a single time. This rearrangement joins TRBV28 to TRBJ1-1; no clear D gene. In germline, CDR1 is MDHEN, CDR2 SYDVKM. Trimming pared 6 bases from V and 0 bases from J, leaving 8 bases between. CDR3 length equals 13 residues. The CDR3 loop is CASSRNMNTEAFF. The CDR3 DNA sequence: TGTGCCAGCAGCCGGAACATGAACACTGAAGCTTTCTTT.

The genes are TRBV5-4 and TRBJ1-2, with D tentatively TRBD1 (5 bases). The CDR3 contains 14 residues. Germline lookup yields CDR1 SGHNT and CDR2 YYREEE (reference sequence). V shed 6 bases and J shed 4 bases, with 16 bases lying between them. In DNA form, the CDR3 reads TGTGCCAGCAAGGTCCTCAGGGATGGCTATGGCTACACCTTC. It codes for CASKVLRDGYGYTF.

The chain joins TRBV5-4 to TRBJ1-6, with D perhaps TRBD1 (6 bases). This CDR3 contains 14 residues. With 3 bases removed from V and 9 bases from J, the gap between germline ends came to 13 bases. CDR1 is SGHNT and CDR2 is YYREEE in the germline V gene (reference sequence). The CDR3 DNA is TGTGCCAGCAGCTCTCAGGGGATACGTTCACCCCTCCACTTT. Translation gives CASSSQGIRSPLHF. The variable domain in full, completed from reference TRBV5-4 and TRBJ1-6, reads ETGVTQSPTHLIKTRGQQVTLRCSSQSGHNTVSWYQQALGQGPQFIFQYYREEENGRGNFPPRFSGLQFPNYSSELNVNALELDDSALYLCASSSQGIRSPLHFGNGTRLTVT.

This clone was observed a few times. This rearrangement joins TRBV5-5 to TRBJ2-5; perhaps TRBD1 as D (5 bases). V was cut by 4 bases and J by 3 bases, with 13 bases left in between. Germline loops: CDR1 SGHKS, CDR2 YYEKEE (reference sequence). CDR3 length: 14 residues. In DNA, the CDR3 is TGTGCCAGCAGCCATTGGGGCCGGAAAGAGACCCAGTACTTC. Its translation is CASSHWGRKETQYF.

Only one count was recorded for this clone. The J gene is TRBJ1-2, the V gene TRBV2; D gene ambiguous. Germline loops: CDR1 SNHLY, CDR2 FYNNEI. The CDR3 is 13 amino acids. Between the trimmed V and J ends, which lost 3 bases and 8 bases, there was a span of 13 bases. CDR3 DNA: TGTGCCAGCAGTGACGTCCCAACGGGGGGCTACACCTTC. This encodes CASSDVPTGGYTF.

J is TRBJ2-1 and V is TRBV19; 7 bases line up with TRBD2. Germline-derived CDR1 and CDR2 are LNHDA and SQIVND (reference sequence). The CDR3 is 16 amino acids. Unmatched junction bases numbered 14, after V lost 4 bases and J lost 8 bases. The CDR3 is CASSSPRGGSRDEQFF. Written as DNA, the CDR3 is TGTGCCAGTAGTAGCCCCCGGGGCGGGAGTAGGGATGAGCAGTTCTTC.

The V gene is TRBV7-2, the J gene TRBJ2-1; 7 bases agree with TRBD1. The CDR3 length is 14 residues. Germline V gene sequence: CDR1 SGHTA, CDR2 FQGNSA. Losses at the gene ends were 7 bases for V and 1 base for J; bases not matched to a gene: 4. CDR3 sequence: CASNRQGSYNEQFF. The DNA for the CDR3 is TGTGCCAGCAATCGACAGGGTTCCTACAATGAGCAGTTCTTC.

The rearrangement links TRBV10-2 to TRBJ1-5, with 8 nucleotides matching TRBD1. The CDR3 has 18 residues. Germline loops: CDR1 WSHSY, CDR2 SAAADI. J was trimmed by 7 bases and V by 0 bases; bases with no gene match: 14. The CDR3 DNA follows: TGCGCCAGCAGTGAGTCTGCTGGGCAGGGGGCAACAAGGCAGCCCCAGCATTTT. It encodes CASSESAGQGATRQPQHF.

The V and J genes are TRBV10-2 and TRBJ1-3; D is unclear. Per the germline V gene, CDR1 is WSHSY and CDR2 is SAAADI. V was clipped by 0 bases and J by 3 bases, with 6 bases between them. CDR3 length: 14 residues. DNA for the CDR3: TGCGCCAGCAGTGAGTCAGACTTTGGAAACACCATATATTTT. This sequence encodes CASSESDFGNTIYF.

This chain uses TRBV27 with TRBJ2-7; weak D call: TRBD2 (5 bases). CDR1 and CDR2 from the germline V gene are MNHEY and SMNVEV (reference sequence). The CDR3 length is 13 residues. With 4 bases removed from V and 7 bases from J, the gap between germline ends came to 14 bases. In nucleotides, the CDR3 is TGTGCCAGCAGTTCGGGATTTGGACTTGAGCAGTACTTC. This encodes CASSSGFGLEQYF.

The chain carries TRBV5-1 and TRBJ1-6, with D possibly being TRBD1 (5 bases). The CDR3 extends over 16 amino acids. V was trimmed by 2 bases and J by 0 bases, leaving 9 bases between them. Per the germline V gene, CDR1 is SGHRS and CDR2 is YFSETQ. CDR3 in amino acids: CASSFSRDSYNSPLHF. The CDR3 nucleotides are TGCGCCAGCAGCTTCAGCAGGGACTCCTATAATTCACCCCTCCACTTT.

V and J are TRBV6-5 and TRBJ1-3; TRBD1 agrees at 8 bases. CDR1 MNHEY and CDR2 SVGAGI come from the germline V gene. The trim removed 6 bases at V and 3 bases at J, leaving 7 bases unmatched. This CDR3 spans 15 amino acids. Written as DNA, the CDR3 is TGTGCCAGCAGAAGGGACAGGAGATATGGAAACACCATATATTTT. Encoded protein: CASRRDRRYGNTIYF.

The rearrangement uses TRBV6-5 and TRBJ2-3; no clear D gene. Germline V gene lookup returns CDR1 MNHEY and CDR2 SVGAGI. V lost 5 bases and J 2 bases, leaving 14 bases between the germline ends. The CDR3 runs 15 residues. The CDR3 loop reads CASSPFPTSTDTQYF. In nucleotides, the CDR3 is TGTGCCAGCAGTCCCTTCCCCACCTCCACAGATACGCAGTATTTT.

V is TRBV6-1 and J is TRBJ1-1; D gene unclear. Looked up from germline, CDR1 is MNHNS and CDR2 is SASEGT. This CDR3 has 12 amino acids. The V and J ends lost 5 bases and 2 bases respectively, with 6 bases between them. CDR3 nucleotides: TGTGCCAGCAGTCTAGCAAACACTGAAGCTTTCTTT. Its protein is CASSLANTEAFF.

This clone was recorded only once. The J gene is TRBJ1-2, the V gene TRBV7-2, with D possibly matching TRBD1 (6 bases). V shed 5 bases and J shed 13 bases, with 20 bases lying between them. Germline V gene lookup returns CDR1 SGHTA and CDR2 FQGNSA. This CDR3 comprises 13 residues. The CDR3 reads CASSLTQDRPFTF. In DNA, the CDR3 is TGTGCCAGCAGCCTTACCCAGGACAGACCGTTCACCTTC.

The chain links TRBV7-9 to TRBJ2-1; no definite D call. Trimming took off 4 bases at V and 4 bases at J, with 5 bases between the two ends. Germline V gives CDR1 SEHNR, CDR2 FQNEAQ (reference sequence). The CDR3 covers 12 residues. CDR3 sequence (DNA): TGTGCCAGCAGCTACGTATACAATGAGCAGTTCTTC. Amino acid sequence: CASSYVYNEQFF.

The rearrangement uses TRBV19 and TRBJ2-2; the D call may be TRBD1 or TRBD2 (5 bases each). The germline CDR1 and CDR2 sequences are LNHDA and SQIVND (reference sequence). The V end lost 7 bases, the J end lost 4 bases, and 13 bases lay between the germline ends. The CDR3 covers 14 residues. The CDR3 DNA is TGTGCCAGTAATCCGGGGCGCCCCACCGGGGAGCTGTTTTTT. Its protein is CASNPGRPTGELFF.

CDR3 sequence reads: CASSHIQGATNEKLFF. DNA of the CDR3: TGTGCCAGTAGCCACATACAGGGCGCGACTAATGAAAAACTGTTTTTT. The V and J genes are TRBV19 and TRBJ1-4; weak D call: TRBD1 (6 bases). The V gene lost 6 bases and the J gene lost 2 bases, with 16 bases spanning the gap. This CDR3 has 16 amino acids. Germline CDR1 and CDR2: LNHDA and SQIVND (reference sequence).

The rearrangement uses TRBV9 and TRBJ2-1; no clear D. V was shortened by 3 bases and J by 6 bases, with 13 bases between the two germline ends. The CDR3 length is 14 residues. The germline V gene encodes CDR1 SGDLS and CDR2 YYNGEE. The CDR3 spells CASSGRYVGNEQFF. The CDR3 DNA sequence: TGTGCCAGCAGCGGGCGGTATGTGGGCAATGAGCAGTTCTTC.

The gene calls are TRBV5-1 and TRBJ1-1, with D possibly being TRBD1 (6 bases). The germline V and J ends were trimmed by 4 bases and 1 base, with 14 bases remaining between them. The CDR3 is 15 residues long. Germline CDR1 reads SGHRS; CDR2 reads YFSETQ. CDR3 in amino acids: CASSPRGGTNTEAFF. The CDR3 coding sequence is TGCGCCAGCAGCCCCCGAGGGGGGACGAACACTGAAGCTTTCTTT.

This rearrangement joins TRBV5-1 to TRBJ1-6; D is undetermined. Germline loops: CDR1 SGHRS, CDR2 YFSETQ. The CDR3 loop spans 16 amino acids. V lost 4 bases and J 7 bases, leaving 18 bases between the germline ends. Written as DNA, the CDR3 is TGCGCCAGCAGCGTAGGAGACGTCAACCCAAATTCACCCCTCCACTTT. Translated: CASSVGDVNPNSPLHF.

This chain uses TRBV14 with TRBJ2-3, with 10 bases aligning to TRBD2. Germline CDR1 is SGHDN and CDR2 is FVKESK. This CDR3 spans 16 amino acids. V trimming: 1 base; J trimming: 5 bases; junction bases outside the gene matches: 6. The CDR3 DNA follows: TGTGCCAGCAGCCAAGCCCGAGCGGGGGGGCAAGATACGCAGTATTTT. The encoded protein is CASSQARAGGQDTQYF.

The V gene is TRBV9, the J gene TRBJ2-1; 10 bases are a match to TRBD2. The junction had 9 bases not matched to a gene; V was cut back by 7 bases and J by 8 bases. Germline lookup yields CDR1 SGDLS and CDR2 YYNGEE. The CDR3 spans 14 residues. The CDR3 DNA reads TGTGCCAGCGGGGGGACTAGCGCTTACTATGAGCAGTTCTTC. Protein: CASGGTSAYYEQFF.

The CDR3 DNA sequence: TGTGCCAGCAGCACGTTAGGGGCTCCCTATAATTCACCCCTCCACTTT. Protein: CASSTLGAPYNSPLHF. The chain employs TRBV11-2 and TRBJ1-6, with a tentative D call TRBD1 (5 bases). V gave up 5 bases and J gave up 2 bases, with 13 bases separating them. The CDR3 runs to 16 residues. The germline V gene has CDR1 SGHAT and CDR2 FQNNGV.